Below are 22 T cell receptor beta chains sequenced from a single sample in a study of long-term antiretroviral therapy in people with HIV. The assay used was immunoSEQ (version v3.0), run at survey level. Measured with immunoSEQ multiplex PCR; TCRdb has only the in-frame clones, and not every one. The sample comprises more than 20,000 clones, more than 70% of which are singletons, and 9.5% to 15% rests with the top ten. This material consisted of unsorted PBMCs, taken around 1.7 years before starting antiretroviral therapy. The receptors were sampled from a middle-aged woman with HIV.

V usage is TRBV10-2 and J usage is TRBJ2-1; D not certain. The CDR3 spans 13 residues. CDR1 and CDR2 from the germline V gene are WSHSY and SAAADI. V was clipped by 6 bases and J by 6 bases, with 12 bases between them. The CDR3 region is CASRDPNFNEQFF. CDR3 nucleotides: TGCGCCAGCAGGGACCCCAATTTCAATGAGCAGTTCTTC.

This clone occurred a few times. J is TRBJ1-2 and V is TRBV7-9; the D is unclear. The germline CDR1 and CDR2 sequences are SEHNR and FQNEAQ (reference sequence). The V and J ends lost 3 bases and 3 bases respectively, with 17 bases between them. The CDR3 has 16 amino acids. CDR3 DNA: TGTGCCAGCAGCTTCGGGGTAGGAGGTCTCGACTATGGCTACACCTTC. This gives the protein CASSFGVGGLDYGYTF.

V usage is TRBV7-2 and J usage is TRBJ1-2, with TRBD1 as a possible D gene (5 bases). The CDR3 spans 15 residues. Germline V gene sequence: CDR1 SGHTA, CDR2 FQGNSA. The V end lost 4 bases, the J end lost 6 bases, and 18 bases lay between the germline ends. The CDR3 DNA reads as TGTGCCAGCAGCTGGGGCGGCGGACCTGGGGATGGCTACACCTTC. It encodes CASSWGGGPGDGYTF.

This clone has just a few counts. The DNA of the CDR3 is TGTGCCAGCAGCCTGGCCGCTAGCTATGGCTACACCTTC. This encodes CASSLAASYGYTF. The chain has TRBV7-2 and TRBJ1-2; D uncertain. CDR3 length equals 13 residues. Trimming stripped 5 bases from V and 4 bases from J, with 11 bases between. Germline V lookup: CDR1 SGHTA, CDR2 FQGNSA. Complete variable domain (other parts from reference TRBV7-2 and TRBJ1-2): GAGVSQSPSNKVTEKGKDVELRCDPISGHTALYWYRQSLGQGLEFLIYFQGNSAPDKSGLPSDRFSAERTGGSVSTLTIQRTQQEDSAVYLCASSLAASYGYTFGSGTRLTVV.

The chain has TRBV19 and TRBJ2-7; D is possibly TRBD1 (5 bases). The germline gives CDR1 LNHDA, CDR2 SQIVND (reference sequence). The CDR3 is 16 amino acids. The ends were cut back, 4 bases at V and 3 bases at J, with 19 bases in the middle. The CDR3 bases are TGTGCCAGTAGTACACAGACAGATTTTTACCTCTACGAGCAGTACTTC. It encodes CASSTQTDFYLYEQYF.

This clone was seen only a few times. The genes are TRBV11-3 and TRBJ1-1, with unresolved D. This CDR3 region has 14 residues. Germline V CDR1 and CDR2: SGHNT, YENEEA. V was trimmed by 4 bases and J by 3 bases, leaving 12 bases between them. Here the CDR3 reads CASSSPGYHTEAFF. DNA of the CDR3: TGTGCCAGCAGCTCCCCGGGGTATCACACTGAAGCTTTCTTT.

The V call is TRBV29-1, the J call TRBJ2-1, with D unresolved. The CDR3 is 11 residues long. Trimming removed 3 bases from V and 4 bases from J, with 4 bases in between. CDR1 and CDR2 from the germline V gene are SQVTM and ANQGSEA. This chain's CDR3 is CSVEEYNEQFF. The DNA of the CDR3 is TGCAGCGTTGAGGAGTACAATGAGCAGTTCTTC.

The chain has TRBV2 and TRBJ1-1, with unresolved D. The V gene's germline CDR1 is SNHLY and CDR2 FYNNEI. The CDR3 is 15 residues long. The V end lost 4 bases, the J end lost 1 base, and 13 bases lay between the germline ends. CDR3 in amino acids: CASSGQPARNTEAFF. Here the CDR3 DNA reads TGTGCCAGCAGTGGACAACCGGCTAGGAACACTGAAGCTTTCTTT.

J is TRBJ1-1 and V is TRBV7-9, with TRBD1 as a possible D gene (6 bases). V was pared by 1 base and J by 1 base, with 10 bases between. CDR1 SEHNR and CDR2 FQNEAQ come from the germline V gene (reference sequence). The CDR3 runs to 15 residues. CDR3 loop: CASSLVRGPNTEAFF. The CDR3 nucleotides read TGTGCCAGCAGCTTAGTGCGGGGGCCGAACACTGAAGCTTTCTTT. Using reference TRBV7-9 and TRBJ1-1 for the parts outside the CDR3, the full variable domain is DTGVSQNPRHKITKRGQNVTFRCDPISEHNRLYWYRQTLGQGPEFLTYFQNEAQLEKSRLLSDRFSAERPKGSFSTLEIQRTEQGDSAMYLCASSLVRGPNTEAFFGQGTRLTVV.

J is TRBJ2-7 and V is TRBV10-1; 13 nucleotides line up with TRBD2. Trimming took 8 bases from V and 7 from J; bases not matched to a gene: 8. Germline-derived CDR1 and CDR2 are WNHNN and SYGVQD (reference sequence). The CDR3 spans 14 residues. The CDR3 DNA sequence: TGCGCCAGCCCTCGGACTAGCGGGAGTCGTGAGCAGTACTTC. It translates to CASPRTSGSREQYF.

This clone came up once. The V and J genes are TRBV10-3 and TRBJ1-1, with 10 bases that match TRBD1. The CDR3 is 14 amino acids. Germline lookup yields CDR1 ENHRY and CDR2 SYGVKD. J was trimmed by 1 base and V by 4 bases; bases with no gene match: 0. The CDR3 nucleotides are TGTGCCATCAGTGGACAGGGGGCGAACACTGAAGCTTTCTTT. This translates into CAISGQGANTEAFF.

This chain joins TRBV4-3 and TRBJ2-1; no reliable D call. CDR1 LGHNA and CDR2 YSLEER come from the germline V gene. The length of the CDR3 is 16 residues. V was trimmed by 0 bases and J by 0 bases, leaving 9 bases between them. DNA for the CDR3: TGCGCCAGCAGCCAAGAGGACCTGAGCTCCTACAATGAGCAGTTCTTC. It codes for CASSQEDLSSYNEQFF.

This clone was seen only once. The V and J genes are TRBV6-6 and TRBJ2-5; TRBD2 is a possible D gene (5 bases). The CDR3 extends over 12 amino acids. Germline CDR1 MNHNY, CDR2 SVGAGI (reference sequence). Trimming cost V 5 bases and J 6 bases, with 10 bases left between them. The CDR3 DNA reads TGTGCCAGCAGTAGAGGCGGGCAGACCCAGTACTTC. This translates into CASSRGGQTQYF.

V and J are TRBV7-9 and TRBJ2-5; weak D call: TRBD1 (6 bases). The ends were cut back, 3 bases at V and 3 bases at J, with 11 bases in the middle. From germline, CDR1 is SEHNR and CDR2 FQNEAQ (reference sequence). The CDR3 loop spans 14 amino acids. The CDR3 nucleotides are TGTGCCAGCAGCTTTGGGACACTAAAAGAGACCCAGTACTTC. Translating it yields CASSFGTLKETQYF.

The CDR3 protein is CASSLAPFDGNQPQHF. The CDR3 nucleotides are TGCGCCAGCAGCTTGGCCCCTTTTGACGGCAATCAGCCCCAGCATTTT. V gene TRBV5-1 combines with J gene TRBJ1-5; D not resolved. Looked up from germline, CDR1 is SGHRS and CDR2 is YFSETQ. V gave up 0 bases and J gave up 2 bases, with 12 bases separating them. The CDR3 sequence is 16 residues long. The complete variable domain, with remaining parts taken from reference TRBV5-1 and TRBJ1-5, reads KAGVTQTPRYLIKTRGQQVTLSCSPISGHRSVSWYQQTPGQGLQFLFEYFSETQRNKGNFPGRFSGRQFSNSRSEMNVSTLELGDSALYLCASSLAPFDGNQPQHFGDGTRLSIL.

V usage is TRBV19 and J usage is TRBJ2-7, with D possibly TRBD1 on 5 matching bases. Germline V gene data show CDR1 as LNHDA and CDR2 as SQIVND (reference sequence). V lost 4 bases, J lost 2 bases, and 12 bases lay in between. The CDR3 has 14 amino acids. CDR3 residues: CASSTPGLPYEQYF. As DNA, the CDR3 is TGTGCCAGTAGTACCCCAGGGTTGCCCTACGAGCAGTACTTC.

The chain combines TRBV10-3 with TRBJ1-5; D unresolved. V lost 2 bases to trimming and J lost 2 bases, with 7 bases between them. Germline V lookup: CDR1 ENHRY, CDR2 SYGVKD. This CDR3 contains 14 residues. Here the CDR3 reads CAISELVGNQPQHF. The CDR3 DNA reads TGTGCCATCAGTGAGCTGGTTGGCAATCAGCCCCAGCATTTT.

By frequency in the sample, this clone is large (0.1 to 1%). The genes are TRBV7-9 and TRBJ2-1, with 7 nucleotides matching TRBD2. From germline, CDR1 is SEHNR and CDR2 FQNEAQ (reference sequence). The CDR3 runs to 12 residues. V lost 4 bases to trimming and J lost 10 bases; unmatched junction nucleotides: 4. CDR3 bases: TGTGCCAGCAGCTGGGGGGGGGTGGAGCAGTTCTTC. This encodes CASSWGGVEQFF.

J is TRBJ2-7 and V is TRBV13; D possibly uses TRBD1 or TRBD2 (5 bases each). Germline-derived CDR1 and CDR2 are PRHDT and FYEKMQ (reference sequence). The CDR3 has 13 amino acids. V was shortened by 3 bases and J by 0 bases, with 6 bases between the two germline ends. CDR3 amino acids: CASSFGTSYEQYF. The CDR3 DNA is TGTGCCAGCAGCTTCGGGACCTCCTACGAGCAGTACTTC. Complete variable domain (other parts from reference TRBV13 and TRBJ2-7): AAGVIQSPRHLIKEKRETATLKCYPIPRHDTVYWYQQGPGQDPQFLISFYEKMQSDKGSIPDRFSAQQFSDYHSELNMSSLELGDSALYFCASSFGTSYEQYFGPGTRLTVT.

This clone was recorded once. The V gene is TRBV2, the J gene TRBJ1-1; D gene uncertain. CDR3 length: 13 residues. Trimming left V 8 bases short and J 1 base short, with 11 bases between. Germline V CDR1 and CDR2: SNHLY, FYNNEI. Here the CDR3 reads CASLPDTNTEAFF. The CDR3 DNA sequence: TGTGCCAGCTTACCGGATACGAACACTGAAGCTTTCTTT.

This clone was seen a handful of times. The chain joins TRBV10-2 to TRBJ2-3; D call uncertain. The CDR3 covers 12 residues. Germline assignment: CDR1 WSHSY and CDR2 SAAADI. Trimming cost V 5 bases and J 5 bases, with 8 bases left between them. The CDR3 loop reads CASSKLGDTQYF. As DNA, the CDR3 is TGCGCCAGCAGTAAGCTCGGAGATACGCAGTATTTT.

V and J are TRBV7-9 and TRBJ1-4; TRBD1 matches at 7 bases. Germline CDR1 reads SEHNR; CDR2 reads FQNEAQ (reference sequence). This CDR3 has 14 amino acids. The V segment lost 3 bases and the J segment 5 bases; nucleotides outside the gene matches: 3. The CDR3 DNA reads as TGTGCCAGCAGCTTGGGACAGCTCAATGAAAAACTGTTTTTT. Its translation: CASSLGQLNEKLFF. Filled out from reference TRBV7-9 and TRBJ1-4, the complete variable domain reads DTGVSQNPRHKITKRGQNVTFRCDPISEHNRLYWYRQTLGQGPEFLTYFQNEAQLEKSRLLSDRFSAERPKGSFSTLEIQRTEQGDSAMYLCASSLGQLNEKLFFGSGTQLSVL.